A single sample gave rise to the 13 T cell receptor beta chains below, sequenced in a study of blood T cell repertoires in COVID-19 (dated by TCRdb to between 2020 and 2021). The library was made by the immunoSEQ multiplex PCR assay. TCRdb mirrors the immuneACCESS table, restricted to in-frame sequences. Some clones are absent from its copies; in checked studies, under half trace to an unresolved V gene, and the reason for the others is unknown. Counted in this sample were around 250,000 clones; about four fifths of them appeared once. Approximately 1.5% of the sample goes to the ten largest clones. The source material was peripheral blood. The receptors here all came from a woman in her thirties or forties who had recovered from COVID-19.

This clone was counted once. The chain has TRBV2 and TRBJ1-1; D possibly corresponds to TRBD1 (6 bases). CDR3 length: 14 residues. V lost 3 bases and J 2 bases, leaving 10 bases between the germline ends. Germline V gene lookup returns CDR1 SNHLY and CDR2 FYNNEI. DNA of the CDR3: TGTGCCAGCAGTGATTTCGGGACAAACACTGAAGCTTTCTTT. Translation: CASSDFGTNTEAFF.

In nucleotides, the CDR3 is TGTGCCAGCAGGGACACAGGGGGTTCATCTGGCTACACCTTC. Translating it yields CASRDTGGSSGYTF. The chain uses TRBV6-5 and TRBJ1-2, with 8 bases identical to TRBD1. Germline CDR1 MNHEY, CDR2 SVGAGI. V trimming: 6 bases; J trimming: 7 bases; junction bases outside the gene matches: 10. This CDR3 contains 14 residues.

In nucleotides, the CDR3 is TGTGCCAGCAGCCTAAGGACAGCTTACCAAGAGACCCAGTACTTC. It codes for CASSLRTAYQETQYF. The V gene is TRBV7-9, the J gene TRBJ2-5, with D perhaps TRBD1 (6 bases). This CDR3 spans 15 amino acids. CDR1 SEHNR and CDR2 FQNEAQ come from the germline V gene (reference sequence). The V end lost 5 bases, the J end lost 0 bases, and 13 bases lay between the germline ends.

This chain uses TRBV7-9 with TRBJ2-5; 7 nucleotides match TRBD2. The CDR3 contains 15 residues. CDR1 and CDR2 (germline): SEHNR, FQNEAQ (reference sequence). V trimming: 5 bases; J trimming: 2 bases; junction bases outside the gene matches: 8. As DNA, the CDR3 is TGTGCCAGCAGCCCTCAGCGGGATACACAAGAGACCCAGTACTTC. It codes for CASSPQRDTQETQYF.

As for this clone: This may stem from a read error, because a much larger clone lies one nucleotide away. Other DNA sequences in the same sample also yield this CDR3. This chain links TRBV7-9 with TRBJ1-1, with 9 positions matching TRBD1. This CDR3 has 14 residues. In germline, CDR1 is SEHNR, CDR2 FQNEAQ (reference sequence). J gave up 1 base and V 3 bases, and 0 bases lay outside the gene matches. CDR3 in DNA: TGTGCCAGCAGCTTGGGACAGGGGAACACTGAAGCTTTCTTT. Translated, it gives CASSLGQGNTEAFF. The full variable domain, in which reference TRBV7-9 and TRBJ1-1 provide the parts outside the CDR3, is DTGVSQNPRHKITKRGQNVTFRCDPISEHNRLYWYRQTLGQGPEFLTYFQNEAQLEKSRLLSDRFSAERPKGSFSTLEIQRTEQGDSAMYLCASSLGQGNTEAFFGQGTRLTVV.

V and J are TRBV29-1 and TRBJ1-5; D gene unclear. V shed 5 bases and J shed 5 bases, with 10 bases lying between them. Germline CDR1 reads SQVTM; CDR2 reads ANQGSEA. This CDR3 spans 12 amino acids. CDR3 protein: CSVCDGDQPQHF. CDR3 nucleotides: TGCAGCGTTTGTGACGGGGATCAGCCCCAGCATTTT.

This clone was detected only once. V usage is TRBV28 and J usage is TRBJ2-2; TRBD1 matches at 12 bases. Losses at the gene ends were 0 bases for V and 5 bases for J; bases not matched to a gene: 1. This CDR3 contains 16 residues. Germline V gene sequence: CDR1 MDHEN, CDR2 SYDVKM. The CDR3 DNA follows: TGTGCCAGCAGTTTATGGGGACAGGGGGCGACCGGGGAGCTGTTTTTT. Translation: CASSLWGQGATGELFF.

The chain recombines TRBV11-2 with TRBJ1-6, with a weak D call TRBD1 (5 bases). Trimming left V 2 bases short and J 10 bases short, with 12 bases between. Germline lookup yields CDR1 SGHAT and CDR2 FQNNGV. This CDR3 region has 14 residues. The CDR3 spells CASSLRGERSPLHF. DNA of the CDR3: TGTGCCAGCAGCTTACGGGGGGAAAGGTCACCCCTCCACTTT.

The chain recombines TRBV2 with TRBJ1-1, with TRBD1 matching over 9 bases. The CDR3 totals 14 residues. Looked up from germline, CDR1 is SNHLY and CDR2 is FYNNEI. Losses at the gene ends were 11 bases for V and 8 bases for J; bases not matched to a gene: 15. The CDR3 DNA reads TGTGCCGGGACCCGGGACAGGGACTCAAAAGAAGCTTTCTTT. It translates to CAGTRDRDSKEAFF.

V gene TRBV7-2 combines with J gene TRBJ2-4; D might be TRBD2 (5 bases). CDR1 SGHTA and CDR2 FQGNSA come from the germline V gene. The CDR3 contains 13 residues. Between the trimmed V and J ends, which lost 1 base and 8 bases, there was a span of 9 bases. CDR3 residues: CASSLDAGDIQYF. CDR3 nucleotide sequence: TGTGCCAGCAGCTTAGATGCCGGGGACATTCAGTACTTC.

This chain joins TRBV12-3 or TRBV12-4 and TRBJ1-5; D gene uncertain. Trimming took 5 bases from V and 9 from J, leaving 14 bases between them. The CDR3 length is 13 residues. The CDR3 coding sequence is TGTGCCAGCAGTACCCCACTTTTCGGGCCCCAGCATTTT. Its translation: CASSTPLFGPQHF.

This chain joins TRBV14 and TRBJ2-7, with D maybe TRBD1 (6 bases). CDR3 length: 15 residues. CDR1 is SGHDN, CDR2 FVKESK, per germline. Trimming cost V 0 bases and J 6 bases, with 15 bases left between them. CDR3 DNA: TGTGCCAGCAGCCAAGATGAGTGGCCAGGGGTCGAGCAGTACTTC. It translates to CASSQDEWPGVEQYF. Filled out from reference TRBV14 and TRBJ2-7, the complete variable domain reads EAGVTQFPSHSVIEKGQTVTLRCDPISGHDNLYWYRRVMGKEIKFLLHFVKESKQDESGMPNNRFLAERTGGTYSTLKVQPAELEDSGVYFCASSQDEWPGVEQYFGPGTRLTVT.

CDR3: CASSLGQTNTEAFF. CDR3 in DNA: TGTGCCAGCAGCTTGGGACAGACAAACACTGAAGCTTTCTTT. This chain uses TRBV5-4 with TRBJ1-1; possible D gene TRBD1, 5 bases. V was trimmed by 0 bases and J by 2 bases, leaving 8 bases between them. Germline-derived CDR1 and CDR2 are SGHNT and YYREEE (reference sequence). The CDR3 is 14 residues long.